Reported below is one TCR beta chain. This specimen belongs to a study of blood T cell repertoires in COVID-19. Looking at the study overall: T cells, B-cell-depleted T cells, or PBMCs supplied cDNA or gDNA.

Per the study methods: Cell counts per sample came from amplifying reference gene primers. Measured with immunoSEQ multiplex PCR; TCRdb has only the in-frame clones, and not every one. V, J and clone size derive from that table, while D and trimming were established from the DNA sequence. Of about 200,000 clones in the sample, approximately 80% were seen once. The V gene's germline CDR1 is ENHRY and CDR2 SYGVKD. The CDR3 runs to 15 residues. V shed 2 bases, J shed 3 bases, and the junction held 2 bases outside the gene matches. The sequence was obtained from a man aged 35 to 55 with acute or convalescent COVID-19. This chain links TRBV10-3 with TRBJ2-4; 9 bases map to TRBD1. Material for sequencing was peripheral blood. The CDR3 DNA reads TGTGCCATCAGTGAGGGGGACAGGGTCAAAAACATTCAGTACTTC. Protein product: CAISEGDRVKNIQYF.